These 30 T cell receptor beta chains originate from one sample sequenced in a study of cytomegalovirus exposure and HLA in healthy donors. The primer mix had 60 Vbeta and 13 Jbeta primers. Assay used: immunoSEQ multiplex PCR; TCRdb lists only in-frame clones, some missing. The sample lists about 120,000 clones, roughly four fifths occurring once. Sequencing used PBMCs. These receptors originate from a man aged 18 to 35 in good health and CMV-seronegative.

This clone is a singleton in its sample. In DNA, the CDR3 is TGTGCCAGCAGTTTATCAGGACGGGGATGGAGCAATGAGCAGTTCTTC. Translating gives CASSLSGRGWSNEQFF. The chain links TRBV27 to TRBJ2-1, with D perhaps matching TRBD2 (5 bases). The CDR3 has 16 residues. Germline V gives CDR1 MNHEY, CDR2 SMNVEV (reference sequence). The germline V and J ends were trimmed by 0 bases and 6 bases, with 15 bases remaining between them.

This chain joins TRBV21-1 and TRBJ2-1; the D call in the table, TRBD2, was not verified against the DNA. TRBV21-1 is tagged as a pseudogene. The CDR3 contains 13 residues. The CDR3 nucleotides read TGTGCCAGCAGCAAACAGAGGTTCTGTGAGCAGTTCTTC. Its translation: CASSKQRFCEQFF.

This chain uses TRBV5-4 with TRBJ1-6, with D perhaps TRBD1 (6 bases). Germline values: CDR1 SGHNT, CDR2 YYREEE (reference sequence). There are 14 residues in the CDR3. V was clipped by 4 bases and J by 9 bases, with 14 bases between them. The DNA for the CDR3 is TGTGCCAGCAGCGCCTCACAGGGTGGTTCACCCCTCCACTTT. Protein sequence: CASSASQGGSPLHF.

CDR3 coding DNA: TGCGCCAGCGGTAATCGGGCAGGGAGGATCACCTTC. Translation gives CASGNRAGRITF. The V gene is TRBV10-1, the J gene TRBJ1-2; tentatively, D is TRBD1 (5 bases). Germline CDR1 is WNHNN and CDR2 is SYGVQD (reference sequence). The CDR3 contains 12 residues. Trimming took 8 bases from V and 13 from J, leaving 20 bases between them.

This chain joins TRBV7-2 and TRBJ2-4, with D possibly being TRBD2 (7 bases). CDR3 length: 15 amino acids. Germline V gene sequence: CDR1 SGHTA, CDR2 FQGNSA. Between the trimmed V and J ends, which lost 1 base and 11 bases, there was a span of 18 bases. The CDR3 bases are TGTGCCAGCAGCTTAGGGGGTGGGGGGGCTAATCTTCAGTACTTC. Translation gives CASSLGGGGANLQYF.

The chain combines TRBV5-6 with TRBJ1-1, with D unresolved. Per germline, CDR1 SGHDT and CDR2 YYEEEE. CDR3 length: 13 amino acids. V lost 1 base, J lost 2 bases, and 6 bases lay in between. This CDR3 is CASSLYVNTEAFF. The CDR3 DNA reads as TGTGCCAGCAGCTTGTATGTTAACACTGAAGCTTTCTTT.

The chain is built from TRBV19 and TRBJ2-7; 8 positions agree with TRBD2. The CDR3 spans 15 residues. J lost 3 bases, V lost 9 bases, and 13 bases had no gene match. Looked up from germline, CDR1 is LNHDA and CDR2 is SQIVND (reference sequence). The CDR3 loop is CASLGPGGGRYEQYF. In nucleotides, the CDR3 is TGTGCCAGCCTGGGCCCTGGCGGGGGGCGCTACGAGCAGTACTTC.

The table lists this clone with a count of one. This chain links TRBV5-4 with TRBJ2-5; D may be TRBD1 (6 bases). CDR1 is SGHNT, CDR2 YYREEE, per germline (reference sequence). The CDR3 covers 15 residues. V dropped 3 bases and J dropped 2 bases, with 14 bases sitting between them. The CDR3 spells CASSSGHLGQETQYF. The CDR3 bases are TGTGCCAGCAGCTCGGGACACTTGGGGCAAGAGACCCAGTACTTC.

This chain links TRBV9 with TRBJ1-1; 8 nucleotides line up with TRBD1. The germline gives CDR1 SGDLS, CDR2 YYNGEE. This CDR3 is built from 13 residues. V shed 4 bases, J shed 5 bases, and the junction held 4 bases outside the gene matches. CDR3 bases: TGTGCCAGCAGCCCCTACAGGGGGACTGAAGCTTTCTTT. Translating gives CASSPYRGTEAFF.

This clone was seen a handful of times. J is TRBJ1-2 and V is TRBV5-1; no clear D gene. Trimming shortened V by 0 bases and J by 7 bases, and 13 bases separated the two germline ends. From germline, CDR1 is SGHRS and CDR2 YFSETQ. The length of the CDR3 is 14 residues. The CDR3 DNA is TGCGCCAGCAGCTTGGAAGGCTGGGCCGGTGGCTACACCTTC. Translated: CASSLEGWAGGYTF.

J is TRBJ1-1 and V is TRBV9, with D uncertain. V lost 0 bases and J lost 4, with 10 bases in between. Germline V gene data show CDR1 as SGDLS and CDR2 as YYNGEE. This CDR3 has 14 residues. The CDR3 DNA reads as TGTGCCAGCAGCGTAGTAGGAGAGGGCACTGAAGCTTTCTTT. Encoded protein: CASSVVGEGTEAFF.

The V and J genes are TRBV4-3 and TRBJ1-2, with D unclear. Deletions cut 1 base from V and 3 bases from J, with 6 bases between. This CDR3 has 13 residues. The germline V gene encodes CDR1 LGHNA and CDR2 YSLEER. In DNA, the CDR3 is TGCGCCAGCAGCCAAGGAGGGTACTATGGCTACACCTTC. This encodes CASSQGGYYGYTF.

This chain connects TRBV2 to TRBJ2-7; TRBD1 aligns across 11 bases. J lost 3 bases, V lost 0 bases, and 1 base had no gene match. This CDR3 spans 15 amino acids. Germline V gene lookup returns CDR1 SNHLY and CDR2 FYNNEI. For the CDR3, the DNA is TGTGCCAGCAGTGAAGCGGGGACAGGGGGCTACGAGCAGTACTTC. Amino acids: CASSEAGTGGYEQYF.

V and J are TRBV27 and TRBJ2-5; 9 bases align to TRBD2. In germline, CDR1 is MNHEY, CDR2 SMNVEV (reference sequence). The CDR3 contains 16 residues. With V trimmed by 6 bases and J by 1 base, 9 bases remained unmatched. The CDR3 DNA is TGTGCCAGCAGCAGGGGGGCGGGGGGGCTCCAAGAGACCCAGTACTTC. This codes for CASSRGAGGLQETQYF.

The chain joins TRBV5-6 to TRBJ2-1; 8 bases line up with TRBD2. The CDR3 sequence is 16 residues long. Trimming at V came to 0 bases and at J to 4 bases, leaving 6 bases not matched to a gene. Germline loops: CDR1 SGHDT, CDR2 YYEEEE. The CDR3 DNA is TGTGCCAGCAGCTTGGAAGGTAGCGGGATTTACAATGAGCAGTTCTTC. Protein product: CASSLEGSGIYNEQFF.

The chain couples TRBV7-9 to TRBJ2-7; 7 nucleotides agree with TRBD1. The CDR3 spans 15 residues. The J segment lost 0 bases and the V segment lost 3 bases, leaving 5 bases of the junction unmatched. Germline CDR1 SEHNR, CDR2 FQNEAQ (reference sequence). DNA of the CDR3: TGTGCCAGCAGCTTCGACAGGGAATACTCCTACGAGCAGTACTTC. Residues: CASSFDREYSYEQYF.

The chain links TRBV20-1 to TRBJ1-1; 7 bases agree with TRBD1. With V trimmed by 7 bases and J by 7 bases, 6 bases remained unmatched. Germline CDR1 reads DFQATT; CDR2 reads SNEGSKA (reference sequence). This CDR3 region has 11 residues. CDR3 sequence reads: CSGTTGSEAFF. The CDR3 DNA follows: TGCAGTGGTACGACAGGGAGTGAAGCTTTCTTT.

The chain uses TRBV2 and TRBJ2-3; 12 bases line up with TRBD2. Germline V gene data show CDR1 as SNHLY and CDR2 as FYNNEI. The CDR3 is 18 amino acids. The junction had 11 bases not matched to a gene; V was cut back by 6 bases and J by 1 base. CDR3 in DNA: TGTGCCAGCAGGGGGGGACTAGCGGGTTACTTAGGCACAGATACGCAGTATTTT. Amino acids: CASRGGLAGYLGTDTQYF.

This clone was counted a single time. The V and J genes are TRBV25-1 and TRBJ2-1; 7 nucleotides align to TRBD1. The V and J ends lost 6 bases and 0 bases, in that order; junction bases with no gene match: 8. This CDR3 spans 16 amino acids. Germline loops: CDR1 MGHDK, CDR2 SYGVNS. The CDR3 sequence is CASRLTGSSSYNEQFF. For the CDR3, the DNA is TGTGCCAGCAGATTGACAGGGTCTAGCTCCTACAATGAGCAGTTCTTC.

The rearrangement joins TRBV5-5 to TRBJ1-2, with D unresolved. Germline lookup yields CDR1 SGHKS and CDR2 YYEKEE (reference sequence). The CDR3 spans 15 residues. The V end lost 0 bases, the J end lost 4 bases, and 13 bases lay between the germline ends. CDR3 nucleotide sequence: TGTGCCAGCAGCTTGGTGGCCAGGTATGCCTATGGCTACACCTTC. It codes for CASSLVARYAYGYTF.

The chain couples TRBV5-4 to TRBJ1-2, with D perhaps matching TRBD1 (6 bases). V gave up 4 bases and J gave up 4 bases, with 17 bases separating them. Germline assignment: CDR1 SGHNT and CDR2 YYREEE (reference sequence). This CDR3 contains 15 residues. CDR3 region: CASSPEGGLGYGYTF. CDR3 sequence (DNA): TGTGCCAGCAGCCCCGAGGGGGGGCTCGGCTATGGCTACACCTTC.

J is TRBJ1-2 and V is TRBV2, with D maybe TRBD1 (5 bases). V shed 7 bases and J shed 4 bases, with 13 bases lying between them. CDR3 size: 13 residues. CDR1 SNHLY and CDR2 FYNNEI come from the germline V gene. The chain's CDR3 is CASKGEAFYGYTF. The CDR3 bases are TGTGCCAGCAAAGGGGAGGCATTCTATGGCTACACCTTC.

This chain connects TRBV5-1 to TRBJ1-2; TRBD1 agrees at 8 bases. There are 13 residues in the CDR3. V lost 0 bases and J lost 8; bases outside the gene matches: 3. Germline CDR1 SGHRS, CDR2 YFSETQ. In nucleotides, the CDR3 is TGCGCCAGCAGCTTGGCCAGGGGGCAAGGCTACACCTTC. This sequence encodes CASSLARGQGYTF.

This clone was seen more than once but under ten times. CDR3: CASSSTGGLNQPQHF. The CDR3 bases are TGTGCCAGTAGCTCGACAGGGGGCCTCAATCAGCCCCAGCATTTT. The chain uses TRBV19 and TRBJ1-5; TRBD1 matches at 10 bases. This CDR3 spans 15 amino acids. Germline V gene sequence: CDR1 LNHDA, CDR2 SQIVND (reference sequence). Germline trimming cut 6 bases from V and 3 bases from J; bases unmatched to any gene: 5. Complete variable domain (other parts from reference TRBV19 and TRBJ1-5): DGGITQSPKYLFRKEGQNVTLSCEQNLNHDAMYWYRQDPGQGLRLIYYSQIVNDFQKGDIAEGYSVSREKKESFPLTVTSAQKNPTAFYLCASSSTGGLNQPQHFGDGTRLSIL.

This rearrangement joins TRBV2 to TRBJ2-1; 10 nucleotides match TRBD1. The V gene's germline CDR1 is SNHLY and CDR2 FYNNEI. Germline trimming cut 6 bases from V and 7 bases from J; bases unmatched to any gene: 15. The CDR3 runs to 17 residues. Here the CDR3 DNA reads TGTGCCAGCAGGGCGAGGACAGGGGGGACCCTAGGGAATGAGCAGTTCTTC. Its protein is CASRARTGGTLGNEQFF. The whole variable domain, remainder taken from reference TRBV2 and TRBJ2-1, is EPEVTQTPSHQVTQMGQEVILRCVPISNHLYFYWYRQILGQKVEFLVSFYNNEISEKSEIFDDQFSVERPDGSNFTLKIRSTKLEDSAMYFCASRARTGGTLGNEQFFGPGTRLTVL.

CDR3 nucleotides: TGCGCCAGCAGTCAATCGCTCAGCTCCTATAATTCACCCCTCCACTTT. Amino acids: CASSQSLSSYNSPLHF. This rearrangement joins TRBV23-1 to TRBJ1-6, with no clear D. TRBV23-1 is labeled an ORF, and its function is uncertain. Trimming left V 0 bases short and J 0 bases short, with 6 bases between. The CDR3 consists of 16 residues.

J is TRBJ2-2 and V is TRBV2; D might be TRBD2 (6 bases). V gave up 8 bases and J gave up 5 bases, with 18 bases separating them. CDR3 length: 15 residues. CDR1 SNHLY and CDR2 FYNNEI come from the germline V gene. The CDR3 is CASGSGRVGTGELFF. The CDR3 DNA follows: TGTGCCAGCGGCAGCGGGCGGGTCGGAACCGGGGAGCTGTTTTTT.

The chain recombines TRBV2 with TRBJ2-7, with 9 bases fitting TRBD1. The CDR3 runs to 16 residues. Germline loops: CDR1 SNHLY, CDR2 FYNNEI. V dropped 6 bases and J dropped 0; count of bases not matched to a gene: 9. As DNA, the CDR3 is TGTGCCAGCAGCGCATGGGGACAGGGAGACTCCTACGAGCAGTACTTC. Protein: CASSAWGQGDSYEQYF.

The V gene is TRBV7-3, the J gene TRBJ1-2, with a tentative D call TRBD1 (5 bases). The CDR3 sequence is 13 residues long. Germline-derived CDR1 and CDR2 are SGHTA and FQGTGA. Between the trimmed V and J ends, which lost 0 bases and 6 bases, there was a span of 8 bases. The CDR3 nucleotides read TGTGCCAGCAGCTTAACGCCCAGGGATGGCTACACCTTC. Amino acids: CASSLTPRDGYTF.

The chain carries TRBV11-2 and TRBJ2-7; 9 nucleotides line up with TRBD2. This CDR3 region has 15 residues. CDR1 SGHAT and CDR2 FQNNGV come from the germline V gene. The junction had 7 bases not matched to a gene; V was cut back by 5 bases and J by 2 bases. The CDR3, as DNA: TGTGCCAGCAGCCCCAGCGGGAGGAGACCCTACGAGCAGTACTTC. Translation gives CASSPSGRRPYEQYF.